This T cell receptor beta chain was captured in a study of identical twins (dated by TCRdb to the mid-2010s). Regarding the research as a whole: To test whether fetal clonotypes persist, this study deep-sequenced TCR alpha and beta repertoires from monozygotic twins, from unrelated adults of various ages, and from cord blood. Replicate twin experiments were performed at different times using different library preparation protocols to rule out contamination. Study-level results and caveats: Compared with coincidental sharing between unrelated individuals, out-of-frame TCR alpha sequences shared between twins had an excess of sequences with low generation probability. The excess sharing between twins in beta out-of-frame sequences was weaker because fewer shared sequences reduced the signal-to-noise ratio. Because the same donors could not be followed over many years, conclusions were based on cross-sectional statistical analysis. In monozygotic twins, recombination models systematically underestimated out-of-frame TCR alpha sharing, but the models matched the sharing seen between unrelated individuals. Fewer insertions were carried by abundant cord blood beta clonotypes; a weaker similar trend was observed in young adult naive repertoires, while no such trend was observed in memory repertoires. Invariant T cells such as MAIT and iNKT could partly confound zero-insertion analyses, though diverse VJ usage argued against this for most clonotypes.

The library was made by 5' RACE. The sequencer was an Illumina HiSeq 2000. A universal primer binding site was added through template switching, and the final cDNA carried a unique molecular identifier so that TCR cDNA molecules could be counted accurately. Specific primers in the conserved constant-segment region were used to synthesize first-strand cDNA for the TCR alpha and beta chains. Each cDNA library was double barcoded, with a SMART-Mk sample barcode plus Illumina barcodes, to control for contamination. TruSeq adapter sequences, together with Illumina sample barcodes, were added in two successive PCR steps. TCR alpha and beta cDNA libraries were sequenced on the Illumina HiSeq platform with custom primers. Concerning the study's data processing: Raw reads were processed with MiGEC to extract unique molecular identifiers, and MiXCR was used to determine CDR3 positions. Recombination models were inferred per individual with the repgenHMM and IGoR tools using an EM algorithm. Shared clonotypes were analyzed with the tcR package in R, and sharing was normalized by the product of cloneset sizes. To study raw recombination free of thymic and clonal selection effects, out-of-frame nonproductive sequences were analyzed. TCRdb handled the public reads itself, with Q25 trimming in fastp and clone calling in MiXCR, and kept productive beta chains. CDR3 protein sequences are deduplicated, and each keeps its most common genes and DNA. TCRdb assigned the V and J calls; the authors' analysis was not used. This sample holds 470,000 or so distinct CDR3 sequences; roughly 24% were observed only once. The ten largest clones add up to 2.5% to 3.5% of the sample.

This clonotype appeared a few times. What this receptor recognizes is not known. Base qualities were left out, and no much larger clone turns up one base away. Measured from the cysteine to the phenylalanine, the CDR3 is 14 residues long. Kept here is only the CDR3 DNA, which spans 42 bases and is read in frame from base 1. Trimming leaves V shorter by 2 bases and J shorter by 5 bases, with the junction holding 2 bases beyond the gene matches. Every donor was a healthy Caucasian. Three pairs of female monozygotic twins, all aged about 18 to 29 years, made up the twin cohort. CD4+ and CD8+ T cell populations were isolated with positive isolation kits from Invitrogen. These data also formed part of another study, on T cells expressing NK-cell markers. The second study's paper adds: Under ten donors provided sorted CD3+CD56+NKG2C+, CD3+CD56+NKG2C- and CD3+CD56-NKG2C+ T-cell subsets, whose TCR beta-chain repertoires were profiled. Of the eight sequenced donors, seven were found to be HCMV-seropositive and one was found to be HCMV-seronegative. In several experiments an anti-gammadeltaTCR antibody was added to restrict sorting to alphabetaTCR-expressing T cells. For six donors, the dominant CD3+CD56+NKG2C+ clonotypes were among the top 10 CD8+ clonotypes and accounted for about 1.0-8% of CD8+ T cells. Those dominant clonotypes were again the most abundant among CD3+CD56-NKG2C+ cells in a few donors, at 28.3-60.1%. It remained unclear whether the expanded NKG2C-expressing T cell clones were specific for HCMV antigens. The eight sequenced donors were randomly selected healthy volunteers, three men and five women. A commercial ELISA kit detecting HCMV-specific IgG in serum was used to determine HCMV serostatus. Reads were demultiplexed and grouped by UMI with MIGEC, and clonotypes were assembled and quantified with MiTCR. To exclude erroneous sequences, any TCR cDNA sequence not supported by at least two reads was discarded. Downstream repertoire analysis used the tcR package, and clonotypes were matched across fractions by CDR3 nucleotide sequence plus V segment. Antigen specificity was annotated against VDJdb with VDJmatch, allowing one amino acid substitution in CDR3.

The V gene is TRBV12-3 or TRBV12-4 and the J gene is TRBJ1-3; a stretch of 8 junction bases matches TRBD1. The specimen was CD4+ T cells sorted from blood. This receptor was identified in a woman aged 18-29 years in good health. The CDR3 loop reads CASSLSGGRNTIYF. The bases are TGTGCCAGCAGTTTATCAGGGGGCCGAAACACCATATATTTT.